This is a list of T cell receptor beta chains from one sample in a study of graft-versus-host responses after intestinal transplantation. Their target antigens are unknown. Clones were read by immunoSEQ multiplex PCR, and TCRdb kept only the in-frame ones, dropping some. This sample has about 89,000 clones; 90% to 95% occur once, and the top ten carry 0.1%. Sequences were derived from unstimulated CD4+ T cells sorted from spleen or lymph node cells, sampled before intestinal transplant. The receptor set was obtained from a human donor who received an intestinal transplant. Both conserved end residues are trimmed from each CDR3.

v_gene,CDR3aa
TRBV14,ASSHFAGNTIY
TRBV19,ASSITAGWNTGELF
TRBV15,ATSRDRGGGYT
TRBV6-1,ASSEDGSSSSEQF
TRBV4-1,ASSQQQGLVNSPLH
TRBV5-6,ASSLAQGRGGGANVLT
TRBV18,ASSRPQGQSTEAF
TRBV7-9,ASEPTGGYGYT
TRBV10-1,ASSESETSGGWDTQY
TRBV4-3,ASSQVQRDFNEQF